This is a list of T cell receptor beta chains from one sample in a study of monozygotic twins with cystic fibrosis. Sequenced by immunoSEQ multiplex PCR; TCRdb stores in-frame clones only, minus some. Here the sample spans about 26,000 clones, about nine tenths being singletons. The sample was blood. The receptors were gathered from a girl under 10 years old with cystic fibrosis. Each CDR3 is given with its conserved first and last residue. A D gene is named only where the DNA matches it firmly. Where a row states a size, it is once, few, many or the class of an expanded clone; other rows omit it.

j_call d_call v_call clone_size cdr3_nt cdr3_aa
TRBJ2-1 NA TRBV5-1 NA TGCGCCAGCAGCTTACAGGGCAATGAGCAGTTCTTC CASSLQGNEQFF
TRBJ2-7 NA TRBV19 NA TGTGCCAGTGACCAACCGGGGGCTACCCCCTACGAGCAGTACTTC CASDQPGATPYEQYF
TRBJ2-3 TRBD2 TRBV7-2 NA TGTGCCAGCAGCTTAGGACTAGCGGGGTATACGCAGTATTTT CASSLGLAGYTQYF
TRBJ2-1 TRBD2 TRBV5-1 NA TGCGCCAGCAGCTCACGACTAGCGGGGGCCTCCTACAATGAGCAGTTCTTC CASSSRLAGASYNEQFF
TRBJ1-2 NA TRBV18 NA TGTGCCAGCTCACCACGAGACTATGGCTACACCTTC CASSPRDYGYTF
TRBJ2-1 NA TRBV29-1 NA TGCAGCGTTAGGGCAGCGCACAATGAGCAGTTCTTC CSVRAAHNEQFF
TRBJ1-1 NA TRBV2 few TGTGCCCAATCGGTCGGGGCTGTGGGTGAAGCTTTCTTT CAQSVGAVGEAFF
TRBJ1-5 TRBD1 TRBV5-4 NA TGTGCCAGCAGCTTGACTATGACAGGGCATCAGCCCCAGCATTTT CASSLTMTGHQPQHF
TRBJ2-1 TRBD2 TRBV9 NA TGTGCCAGCAGCGTAGGGGGAGGGGCGGTTTCCTACAATGAGCAGTTCTTC CASSVGGGAVSYNEQFF
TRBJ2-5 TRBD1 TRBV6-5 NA TGTGCCAGCAGTTACTCCTGGGACAGGGGACGGGCGGCCCAGTACTTC CASSYSWDRGRAAQYF
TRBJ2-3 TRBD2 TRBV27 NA TGTGCCAGCAGTTACCTTCTGAGCGGGGGCGCGGATACGCAGTATTTT CASSYLLSGGADTQYF
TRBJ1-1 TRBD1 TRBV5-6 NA TGTGCCAGCAGCTTGAGGTACAGGGGCATGAACACTGAAGCTTTCTTT CASSLRYRGMNTEAFF
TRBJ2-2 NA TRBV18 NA TGTGCCAGCTCACCGTTGCCCACCGGGGAGCTGTTTTTT CASSPLPTGELFF
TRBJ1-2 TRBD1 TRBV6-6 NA TGTGCCAGCAGCAACACGGGACAGTTTTATGGCTACACCTTC CASSNTGQFYGYTF
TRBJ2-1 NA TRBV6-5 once TGTGCCAGCAGTTCCCCCCTTAATGAGCAGTTCTTC CASSSPLNEQFF
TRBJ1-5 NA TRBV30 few TGTGCCTGGAGTCAAAAGACGGATCAGCCCCAGCATTTT CAWSQKTDQPQHF
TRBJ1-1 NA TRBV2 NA TGTGCCAGCAGCGTACTTGTGAACACTGAAGCTTTCTTT CASSVLVNTEAFF
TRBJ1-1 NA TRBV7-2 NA TGTGCCAGCAGCTTAGGGACGGCTAACACTGAAGCTTTCTTT CASSLGTANTEAFF
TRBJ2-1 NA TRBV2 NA TGTGCCAGCAGTGGACAGTACAATGAGCAGTTCTTC CASSGQYNEQFF
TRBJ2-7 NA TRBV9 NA TGTGCCAGCAGCGTACGGCAGTGGGTCCGGGATCCCTACGAGCAGTACTTC CASSVRQWVRDPYEQYF
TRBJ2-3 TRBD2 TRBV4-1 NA TGCGCCAGCAGCCAAGAGGTAGCGGGGGGAAGAGATACGCAGTATTTT CASSQEVAGGRDTQYF
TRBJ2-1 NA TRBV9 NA TGTGCCAGCAGCGTAAGCCTAGGGGACTTGTACAATGAGCAGTTCTTC CASSVSLGDLYNEQFF